The table lists the clone carrying this T cell receptor beta chain with a count of one. The sample originates from a study of OX40 agonist ivuxolimab in advanced cancers. CDR1 and CDR2 (germline): MNHNS, SASEGT. Germline trimming cut 7 bases from V and 6 bases from J; bases unmatched to any gene: 6. The CDR3 covers 13 residues. Only in-frame clones appear in the TCRdb table, and some are missing; sequencing was by immunoSEQ multiplex PCR. The repertoire includes approximately 82,000 clones, about 90% of them detected once, and around 0.54% sits in the top ten. This sequence joins TRBV6-1 and TRBJ1-5; 7 positions agree with TRBD1. This receptor was obtained from an adult with an advanced solid tumor such as melanoma, head and neck, liver or kidney cancer. Specimen: CD4+ or CD8+ T cells sorted from blood, collected in a trial of the OX40 agonist ivuxolimab. The CDR3 DNA sequence: TGTGCCAGCACCCCACAGGGGCGTCAGCCCCAGCATTTT. Amino acid sequence: CASTPQGRQPQHF.